This T cell receptor (beta chain) was obtained from a study of T cells in localized non-small cell lung cancer (dated by TCRdb to 2019 to 2021). For the wider study: The study analyzed T cell repertoires of under 250 early-stage NSCLC patients, comparing tumors and uninvolved tumor-adjacent lungs. The cohort was made up of 200 to 250 treatment-naive NSCLC patients whose localized lung tumors had been resected. A mean age of approximately 66 years was recorded for the NSCLC patients, of whom 129 were male and more than 95 were female.

TCR beta CDR3 regions were sequenced from DNA using the immunoSEQ Assay. In the original analysis: To compute T cell density, TCR beta template counts were normalized to usable DNA, which was estimated by amplifying housekeeping genes. Using the preseqR package, richness was estimated by extrapolating to 120,000 templates for tissue samples and 400,000 templates for PBMC samples. Clonality was calculated as one minus Pielou's evenness. Tissue-enriched TCRs were identified through differential abundance testing performed on productive amino-acid clonotypes, with a minimum total count of 5 and an alpha of 0.1. The Jaccard Index and the Morisita Overlap Index were used to measure repertoire overlap between compartments. GLIPH grouped TCR beta CDR3s together with public tetramer-defined viral CDR3s, and a viral motif had to include at least three viral sequences and show V-gene enrichment. The source is immuneACCESS, and TCRdb retained only in-frame sequences with V and J called. Part of the clones is not carried over; for the studies checked, unresolved V genes explain less than half of this, and the remainder is unexplained. V and J calls and clone size follow that table, whereas D and trimming were derived from the DNA. The sample table records 2,500 to 3,500 clones; about 29% of these occur just once. The ten largest make up approximately 9% of the sample.

This clone came up once. Its antigen is unknown. No much larger clonotype is one base removed from it; base qualities were not supplied. Two independent pathologists confirmed that the uninvolved adjacent lung, which was taken at least 2 cm from the tumor margin, was free of atypia. At diagnosis, tumor, uninvolved tumor-adjacent lung and peripheral blood were collected and then preserved as a mix of FFPE and fresh-frozen material. The full study reports these points: Since the design was exploratory, TCR variables were selected using unadjusted p-values with no false-discovery rate correction. Longer overall survival was associated with higher blood T cell density, whereas shorter survival was associated with higher adjacent-lung clonality. The highest T cell clonality was observed in uninvolved tumor-adjacent lung, where clonality exceeded that of tumor, suggesting that antigenic responses were more focused in uninvolved tumor-adjacent lung. A median of roughly 56 of the top 100 tumor clones were detected in paired uninvolved adjacent lung, and 28 of these tumor clones were also found among the top 100 clones of the paired uninvolved adjacent lung. Because multi-region tumor sequencing was not done, intratumor heterogeneity could not be ruled out.

The source of this sequence is a woman aged 40-70 years with stage I lung adenocarcinoma. Specimen: normal lung tissue next to the tumor, collected before any cancer treatment.

The sequence in DNA is TGTGCCAGCTCACCGGGTGCACGGTTCAATGAGCAGTTCTTC. It translates as CASSPGARFNEQFF. The rearrangement combines TRBV18 with TRBJ2-1, with the D gene too uncertain to name. The germline V gene specifies KGHSH as CDR1 and LQKENI as CDR2. V loses 3 bases, J loses 6 bases, and the germline ends lie 12 bases apart. The CDR3 starts with the cysteine, ends with the phenylalanine, and has 14 residues. The read is trimmed to its CDR3 DNA, 42 bases read in frame from base 1.